What follows describes a single T cell receptor beta chain. Antigen unknown. The CDR3 has 17 amino acids. Germline V gives CDR1 DFQATT, CDR2 SNEGSKA (reference sequence). The ends lost 0 bases at V and 3 bases at J; junction bases unmatched: 12. The authors sequenced TCR beta from blood CD8+ and CD4+ T cells. These data originate in a study of CD8 T cells in Susac syndrome. Random hexamers served to reverse transcribe roughly 0.5 to 1 ug RNA. TCRdb re-analysed the immunoSEQ multiplex PCR reads in MiXCR, keeping a single row per CDR3 protein. Among about 190,000 distinct CDR3 sequences listed, approximately 95% were seen once. Whole-study results and caveats: Among people with Susac, CD8+ clonal expansion was greatest in TEMRA cells and active patients.

The sample consisted of CD8+ T cells from PBMCs. V and J are TRBV20-1 and TRBJ2-3, with 7 bases fitting TRBD2. The sequence was collected from a human donor with Susac syndrome. The CDR3 reads CSARDLIRRGSTDTQYF. The CDR3 region has the DNA TGCAGTGCTAGAGATCTAATCAGGCGGGGGAGTACAGATACGCAGTATTTT.